This T cell receptor beta chain stems from a study of blood T cell repertoires in COVID-19 (dated by TCRdb to 2020 to 2021). For the wider study: Samples covering the acute and convalescent phases of COVID-19 were provided by collaborators in the United States, Italy and Spain. The material from the prospective study consisted of cDNA or gDNA derived from T cells, B-cell-depleted T cells, or PBMCs. Subjects who had been exposed to COVID-19, were actively infected with it, or had recovered from it provided the deeply sampled blood TCRbeta repertoires that made up the dataset. The repertoires were released in a freely available public database intended as a resource for research on the immune response to SARS-CoV-2. The samples were drawn from the first 160 participants of the ongoing ImmuneRACE study and from 950 to 1,500 subjects provided by 6 global collaborators. Sample metadata almost always included a de-identified subject ID, COVID-19 status, age in years and sex. Where available, HLA class I and class II types were obtained from metadata supplied by the sample provider rather than from assay-based typing.

CDR1 is given as MNHNS and CDR2 as SASEGT, both from the germline V gene. V loses 1 base of germline sequence and J loses 1 base, and the interval between the two ends is 9 bases. The CDR3, from cysteine to phenylalanine, totals 15 residues. Only the CDR3 DNA stays, 45 bases, in frame from base 1. Beyond this particular receptor, the publication reports: Clinical and demographic metadata were provided uncurated, with the amount varying by source and participant.

Participants in the prospective study were enrolled through a virtual design, were aged roughly 18 to 100 years, and lived in roughly 25 United States geographic areas. To assign participants to cohorts, the prospective study relied on clinical history that participants themselves reported in a screening survey and a study questionnaire. Exposed participants were defined as having been in contact with someone with a PCR-confirmed or clinician-diagnosed COVID-19 case within 2 weeks of study entry. Each participant in the prospective study had whole blood, serum and a nasopharyngeal or oropharyngeal swab collected by mobile phlebotomists. Over a roughly 2-month period, participants in the prospective study had the option of providing additional blood draws and questionnaires. Before DNA extraction, blood samples from the prospective study were shipped at room temperature or frozen. The immunoSEQ Assay, a bias-controlled multiplex PCR, was used to amplify TCRbeta CDR3 regions from genomic DNA. Regarding the original processing steps: The number of nucleated cells in each sample was estimated by amplification of reference gene primers within the assay. Sequence reads were collapsed and filtered to measure the absolute abundance of every unique TCRbeta CDR3 rearrangement. For each sample, productive Simpson clonality was calculated by taking the square root of Simpson's diversity index across productive rearrangements. Imported from immuneACCESS, the table was reduced by TCRdb to in-frame sequences with V and J called. These copies leave out some clones; in studies compared against another copy, an unresolved V gene accounts for under half, and the cause of the remainder is not known. V, J and clone size were drawn from that table, and D and trimming were deduced from the DNA. This sample is represented by roughly 320,000 clones; 90% of them were singletons. The top ten hold almost 4% of the sample.

About this clone: Its specific antigen is unknown. No base-level quality is on record; no much larger clone is a single base apart.

The chain joins TRBV6-1 to TRBJ2-3; no D segment can be confidently identified. Input material: PBMCs or T cells enriched from blood (not recorded which). The clonotype was recovered from a woman aged 25-40 years who had been exposed to COVID-19. The nucleotide sequence reads TGTGCCAGCAGTGAAGTTGGCGGCCGCACAGATACGCAGTATTTT. Translated, this is CASSEVGGRTDTQYF.